What follows are 7 T cell receptor beta chains derived from one specimen sequenced in a study of early T cells in non-severe SARS-CoV-2 infection. MiXCR, applied by TCRdb to the 5' RACE reads, yields one record per CDR3 protein. In the table there are around 33,000 distinct CDR3 sequences, around 6% of which are singletons. Sequences were obtained from whole blood. The receptors stem from an adult who was a healthcare worker with PCR-confirmed SARS-CoV-2 infection or an uninfected control (not recorded which).

This clonotype was recorded at least ten times. The V call is TRBV20-1, the J call TRBJ2-7; D not resolved. V lost 6 bases and J 4 bases, leaving 10 bases between the germline ends. The CDR3 loop spans 11 amino acids. Per germline, CDR1 DFQATT and CDR2 SNEGSKA (reference sequence). The CDR3 region is CSAPLGYEQYF. The CDR3 DNA is TGCAGTGCACCCCTCGGGTACGAGCAGTACTTC.

This clonotype was found many times. This chain uses TRBV5-4 with TRBJ2-1; the D gene is possibly TRBD1 (6 bases). V gave up 2 bases and J gave up 0 bases, with 9 bases separating them. Per the germline V gene, CDR1 is SGHNT and CDR2 is YYREEE (reference sequence). The CDR3 runs to 15 residues. CDR3 DNA sequence: TGTGCCAGCAGCTTTACAGGGTACTCCTACAATGAGCAGTTCTTC. It codes for CASSFTGYSYNEQFF.

In this sample, this clonotype turned up many times. V gene TRBV9 combines with J gene TRBJ2-5; unclear D gene. The germline V gene encodes CDR1 SGDLS and CDR2 YYNGEE. The CDR3 is 15 residues long. Between the trimmed V and J ends, which lost 0 bases and 0 bases, there was a span of 9 bases. The DNA for the CDR3 is TGTGCCAGCAGCGTAGGCGGTCTCCACCAAGAGACCCAGTACTTC. Protein sequence: CASSVGGLHQETQYF.

This clonotype occurred many times. The chain combines TRBV20-1 with TRBJ2-7; D is ambiguous. This CDR3 comprises 14 residues. Germline CDR1 is DFQATT and CDR2 is SNEGSKA (reference sequence). V lost 1 base and J lost 0, with 10 bases in between. The DNA for the CDR3 is TGCAGTGCTAGAGCTCAGCTCAGCTCCTACGAGCAGTACTTC. It translates to CSARAQLSSYEQYF.

This clonotype has a count of ten or more. This chain links TRBV12-3 or TRBV12-4 with TRBJ1-1; no firm D call. V lost 6 bases and J lost 3, with 14 bases in between. The CDR3 is made up of 14 amino acids. The CDR3 here is CASSSGGIDTEAFF. CDR3 nucleotide sequence: TGTGCCAGCAGCTCCGGAGGCATCGACACTGAAGCTTTCTTT.

Written as DNA, the CDR3 is TGTGCCAGCAGTCTGATGTCAAAAAGCTACAATGAGCAGTTCTTC. It codes for CASSLMSKSYNEQFF. The genes are TRBV27 and TRBJ2-1; D not certain. The CDR3 is 15 amino acids. Germline assignment: CDR1 MNHEY and CDR2 SMNVEV (reference sequence). V dropped 5 bases and J dropped 3 bases, with 14 bases sitting between them.

Ten or more counts support this clonotype. V gene TRBV6-5 combines with J gene TRBJ1-2; a weak D match, TRBD1 (5 bases). This CDR3 spans 12 amino acids. Germline V lookup: CDR1 MNHEY, CDR2 SVGAGI. Trimming shortened V by 8 bases and J by 13 bases, and 20 bases separated the two germline ends. CDR3 in amino acids: CASGAGALSSTF. In nucleotides, the CDR3 is TGTGCCAGCGGCGCCGGGGCCCTATCAAGCACCTTC.